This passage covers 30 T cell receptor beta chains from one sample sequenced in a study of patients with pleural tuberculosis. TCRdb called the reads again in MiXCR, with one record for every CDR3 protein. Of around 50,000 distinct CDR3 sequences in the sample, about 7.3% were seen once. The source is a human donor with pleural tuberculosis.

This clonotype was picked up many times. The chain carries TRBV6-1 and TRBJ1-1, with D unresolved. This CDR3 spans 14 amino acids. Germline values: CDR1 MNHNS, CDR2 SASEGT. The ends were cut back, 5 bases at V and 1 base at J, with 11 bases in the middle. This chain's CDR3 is CASSPDGKNTEAFF. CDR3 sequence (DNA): TGTGCCAGCAGTCCCGACGGGAAGAACACTGAAGCTTTCTTT.

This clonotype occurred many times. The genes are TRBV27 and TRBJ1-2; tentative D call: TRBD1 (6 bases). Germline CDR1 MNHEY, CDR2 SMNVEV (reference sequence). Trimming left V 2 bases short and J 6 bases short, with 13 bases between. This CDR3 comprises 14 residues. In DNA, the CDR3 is TGTGCCAGCAGTTTAGGAGGGGGGCTGAATGGCTACACCTTC. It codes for CASSLGGGLNGYTF.

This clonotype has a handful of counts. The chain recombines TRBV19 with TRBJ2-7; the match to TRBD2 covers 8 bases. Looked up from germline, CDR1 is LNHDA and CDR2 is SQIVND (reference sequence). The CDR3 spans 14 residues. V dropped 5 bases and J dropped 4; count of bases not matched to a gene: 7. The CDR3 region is CASSEAGAGYEQYF. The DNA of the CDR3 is TGTGCCAGTAGTGAAGCGGGAGCCGGTTACGAGCAGTACTTC.

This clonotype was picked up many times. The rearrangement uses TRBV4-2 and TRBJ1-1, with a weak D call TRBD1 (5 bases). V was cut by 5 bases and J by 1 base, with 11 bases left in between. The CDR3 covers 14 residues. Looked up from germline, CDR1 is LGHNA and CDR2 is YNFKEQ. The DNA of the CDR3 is TGTGCCAGCAGCGCTCTCGACAGGAACACTGAAGCTTTCTTT. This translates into CASSALDRNTEAFF.

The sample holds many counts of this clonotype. Written as DNA, the CDR3 is TGTGCCAGCAGTTACGCTAGCGGAGATACGCAGTATTTT. It specifies CASSYASGDTQYF. V and J are TRBV6-2 or TRBV6-3 and TRBJ2-3; 7 nucleotides align to TRBD2. Germline V gene data show CDR1 as MNHEY and CDR2 as SVGEGT. V gave up 2 bases and J gave up 5 bases; unmatched junction bases: 1. The CDR3 length is 13 residues.

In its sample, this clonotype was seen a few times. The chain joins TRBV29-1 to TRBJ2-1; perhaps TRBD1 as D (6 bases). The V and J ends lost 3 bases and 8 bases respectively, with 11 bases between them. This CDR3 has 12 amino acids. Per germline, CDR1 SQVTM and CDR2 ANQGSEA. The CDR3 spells CSVDVRGHEQFF. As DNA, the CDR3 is TGCAGCGTTGATGTCAGGGGCCATGAGCAGTTCTTC.

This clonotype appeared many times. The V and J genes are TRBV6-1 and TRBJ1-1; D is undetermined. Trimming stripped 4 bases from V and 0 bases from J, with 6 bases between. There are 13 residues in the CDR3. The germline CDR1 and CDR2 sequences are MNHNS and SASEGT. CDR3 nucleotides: TGTGCCAGCAGTGGGTGGGTGAACACTGAAGCTTTCTTT. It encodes CASSGWVNTEAFF.

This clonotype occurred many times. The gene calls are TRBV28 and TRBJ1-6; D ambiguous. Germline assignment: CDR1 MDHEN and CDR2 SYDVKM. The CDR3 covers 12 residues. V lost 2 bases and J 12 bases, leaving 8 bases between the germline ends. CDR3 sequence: CASSLTVEPLHF. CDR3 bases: TGTGCCAGCAGTTTAACGGTAGAACCCCTCCACTTT. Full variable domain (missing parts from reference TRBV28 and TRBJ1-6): DVKVTQSSRYLVKRTGEKVFLECVQDMDHENMFWYRQDPGLGLRLIYFSYDVKMKEKGDIPEGYSVSREKKERFSLILESASTNQTSMYLCASSLTVEPLHFGNGTRLTVT.

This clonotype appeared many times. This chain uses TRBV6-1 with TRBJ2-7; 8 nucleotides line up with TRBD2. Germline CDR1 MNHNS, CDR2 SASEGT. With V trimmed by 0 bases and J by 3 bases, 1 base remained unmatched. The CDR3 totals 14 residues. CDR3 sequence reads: CASSEAGGGYEQYF. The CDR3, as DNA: TGTGCCAGCAGTGAAGCCGGGGGGGGCTACGAGCAGTACTTC.

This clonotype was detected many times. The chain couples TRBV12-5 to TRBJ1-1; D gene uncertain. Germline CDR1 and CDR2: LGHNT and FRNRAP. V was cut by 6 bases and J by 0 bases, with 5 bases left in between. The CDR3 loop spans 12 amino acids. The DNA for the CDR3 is TGTGCTAGTGGATATGTGAACACTGAAGCTTTCTTT. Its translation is CASGYVNTEAFF.

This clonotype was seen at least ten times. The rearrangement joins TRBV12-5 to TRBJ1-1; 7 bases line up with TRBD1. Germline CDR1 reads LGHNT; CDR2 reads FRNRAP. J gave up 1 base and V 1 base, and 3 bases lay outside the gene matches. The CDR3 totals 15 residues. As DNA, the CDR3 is TGTGCTAGTGGTTTGGAGGCAGGGGGGAACACTGAAGCTTTCTTT. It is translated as CASGLEAGGNTEAFF.

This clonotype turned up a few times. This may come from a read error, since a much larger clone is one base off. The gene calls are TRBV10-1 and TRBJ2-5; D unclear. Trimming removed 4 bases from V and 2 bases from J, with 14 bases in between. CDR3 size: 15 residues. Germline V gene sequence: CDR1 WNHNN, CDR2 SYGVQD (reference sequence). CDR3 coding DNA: TGCGCCAGCAGTGTGTCGAGGCATCTGCAAGAGACCCAGTACTTC. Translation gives CASSVSRHLQETQYF.

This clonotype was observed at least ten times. Here the CDR3 reads CASSSMDGNQPQHF. The CDR3 DNA follows: TGTGCCAGCAGCTCTATGGACGGCAATCAGCCCCAGCATTTT. V gene TRBV11-2 combines with J gene TRBJ1-5; D gene unclear. CDR1 SGHAT and CDR2 FQNNGV come from the germline V gene. The CDR3 length is 14 residues. Trimming cost V 4 bases and J 2 bases, with 9 bases left between them.

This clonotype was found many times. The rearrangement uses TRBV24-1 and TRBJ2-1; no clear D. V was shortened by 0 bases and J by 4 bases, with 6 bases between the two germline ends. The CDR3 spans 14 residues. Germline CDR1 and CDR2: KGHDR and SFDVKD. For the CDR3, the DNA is TGTGCCACCAGTGATTTGACAGATTACAATGAGCAGTTCTTC. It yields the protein CATSDLTDYNEQFF.

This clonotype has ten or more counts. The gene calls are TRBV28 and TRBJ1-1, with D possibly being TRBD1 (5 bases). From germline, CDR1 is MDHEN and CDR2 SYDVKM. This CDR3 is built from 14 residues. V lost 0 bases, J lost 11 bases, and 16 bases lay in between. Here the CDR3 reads CASSLWGLTRGAFF. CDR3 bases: TGTGCCAGCAGTTTATGGGGACTTACGCGAGGGGCTTTCTTT.

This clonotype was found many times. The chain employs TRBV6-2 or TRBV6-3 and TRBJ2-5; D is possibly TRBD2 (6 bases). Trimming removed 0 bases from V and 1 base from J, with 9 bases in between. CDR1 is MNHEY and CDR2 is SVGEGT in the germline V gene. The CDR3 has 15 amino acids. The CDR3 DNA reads TGTGCCAGCAGTTACTCGTCCGGGGGCCAAGAGACCCAGTACTTC. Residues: CASSYSSGGQETQYF.

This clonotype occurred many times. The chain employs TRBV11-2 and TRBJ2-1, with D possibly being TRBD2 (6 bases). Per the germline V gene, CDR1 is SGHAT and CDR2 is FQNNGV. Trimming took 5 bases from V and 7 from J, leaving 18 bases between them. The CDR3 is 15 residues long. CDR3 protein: CASSKVIAASNEQFF. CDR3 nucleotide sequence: TGTGCCAGCAGCAAGGTGATAGCGGCTTCAAATGAGCAGTTCTTC.

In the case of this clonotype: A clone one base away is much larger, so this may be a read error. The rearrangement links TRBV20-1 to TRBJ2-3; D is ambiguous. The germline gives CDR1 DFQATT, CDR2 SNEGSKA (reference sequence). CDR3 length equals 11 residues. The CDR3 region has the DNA TGCAGTGCTAGTCTGGCAGATACGCGGTATTTT. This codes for CSASLADTRYF.

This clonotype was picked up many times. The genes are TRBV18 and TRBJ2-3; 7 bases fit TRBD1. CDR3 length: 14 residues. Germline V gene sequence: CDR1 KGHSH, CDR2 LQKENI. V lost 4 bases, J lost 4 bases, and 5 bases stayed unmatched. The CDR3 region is CASSLTTGPDTQYF. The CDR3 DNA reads TGTGCCAGCTCACTAACGACAGGGCCAGATACGCAGTATTTT.

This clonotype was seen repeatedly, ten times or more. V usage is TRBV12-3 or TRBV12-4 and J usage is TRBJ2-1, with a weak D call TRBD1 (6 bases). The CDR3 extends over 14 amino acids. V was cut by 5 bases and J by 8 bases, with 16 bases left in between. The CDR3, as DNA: TGTGCCAGCAGTACATACAGGGTATCCGATGAGCAGTTCTTC. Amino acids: CASSTYRVSDEQFF.

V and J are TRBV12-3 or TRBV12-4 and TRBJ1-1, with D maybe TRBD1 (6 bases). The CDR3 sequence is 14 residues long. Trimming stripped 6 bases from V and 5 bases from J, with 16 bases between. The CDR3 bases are TGTGCCAGCAGAATTGACGGGGGCCGAACTGAAGCTTTCTTT. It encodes CASRIDGGRTEAFF.

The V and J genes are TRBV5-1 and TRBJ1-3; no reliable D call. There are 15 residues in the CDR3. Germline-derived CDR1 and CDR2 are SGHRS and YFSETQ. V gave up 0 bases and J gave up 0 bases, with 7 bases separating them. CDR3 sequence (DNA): TGCGCCAGCAGCTTGGCTCTGACCTCTGGAAACACCATATATTTT. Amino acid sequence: CASSLALTSGNTIYF.

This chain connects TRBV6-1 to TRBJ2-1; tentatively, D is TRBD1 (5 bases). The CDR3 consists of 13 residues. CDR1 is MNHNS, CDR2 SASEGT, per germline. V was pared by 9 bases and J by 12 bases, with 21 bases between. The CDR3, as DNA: TGTGCCAGTAATCGACAGAGCACAGATACGCAGTTCTTC. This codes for CASNRQSTDTQFF.

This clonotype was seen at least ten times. The CDR3 DNA reads as TGTGCCAGCAGCTTAGTTCCCCTAGCGGGGGGCACAGATACGCAGTATTTT. It specifies CASSLVPLAGGTDTQYF. The chain has TRBV11-2 and TRBJ2-3, with 10 bases fitting TRBD2. Losses at the gene ends were 1 base for V and 1 base for J; bases not matched to a gene: 5. The CDR3 length is 17 residues. The germline V gene has CDR1 SGHAT and CDR2 FQNNGV.

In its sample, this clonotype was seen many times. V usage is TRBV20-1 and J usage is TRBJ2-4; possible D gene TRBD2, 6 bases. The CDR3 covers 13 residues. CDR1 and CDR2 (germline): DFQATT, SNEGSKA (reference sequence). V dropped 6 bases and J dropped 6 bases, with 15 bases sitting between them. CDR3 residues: CSAKGTRGNIQYF. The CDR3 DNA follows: TGCAGTGCCAAAGGGACGCGGGGAAACATTCAGTACTTC.

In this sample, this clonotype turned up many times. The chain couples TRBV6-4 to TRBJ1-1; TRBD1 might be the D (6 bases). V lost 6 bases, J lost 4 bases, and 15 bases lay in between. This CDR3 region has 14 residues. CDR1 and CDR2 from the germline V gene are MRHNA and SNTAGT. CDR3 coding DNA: TGTGCCAGCAGGGACAGTGGCATAGCCACTGAAGCTTTCTTT. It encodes CASRDSGIATEAFF.

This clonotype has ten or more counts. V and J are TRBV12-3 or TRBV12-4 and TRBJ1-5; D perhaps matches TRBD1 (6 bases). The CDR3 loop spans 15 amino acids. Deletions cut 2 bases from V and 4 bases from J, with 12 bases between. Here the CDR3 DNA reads TGTGCCAGCAGTTTAATGGACAGTTTGAATCAGCCCCAGCATTTT. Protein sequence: CASSLMDSLNQPQHF.

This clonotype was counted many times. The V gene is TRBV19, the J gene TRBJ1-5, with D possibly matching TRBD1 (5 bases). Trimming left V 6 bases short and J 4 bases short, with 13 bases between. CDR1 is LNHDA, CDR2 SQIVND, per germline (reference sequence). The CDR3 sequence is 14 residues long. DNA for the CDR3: TGTGCCAGTAGCCAGGCAGGGTATAATCAGCCCCAGCATTTT. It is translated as CASSQAGYNQPQHF. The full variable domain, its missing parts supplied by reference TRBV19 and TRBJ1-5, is DGGITQSPKYLFRKEGQNVTLSCEQNLNHDAMYWYRQDPGQGLRLIYYSQIVNDFQKGDIAEGYSVSREKKESFPLTVTSAQKNPTAFYLCASSQAGYNQPQHFGDGTRLSIL.

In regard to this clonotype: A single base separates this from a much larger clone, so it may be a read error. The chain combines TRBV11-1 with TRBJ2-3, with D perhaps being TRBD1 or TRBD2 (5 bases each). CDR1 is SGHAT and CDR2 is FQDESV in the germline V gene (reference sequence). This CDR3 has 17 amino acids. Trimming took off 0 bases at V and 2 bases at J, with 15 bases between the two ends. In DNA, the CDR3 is TGTGCCAGCAGCTTAGCCTACGTCCGGGGCTACACAGATACGCAGTATTTT. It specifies CASSLAYVRGYTDTQYF.

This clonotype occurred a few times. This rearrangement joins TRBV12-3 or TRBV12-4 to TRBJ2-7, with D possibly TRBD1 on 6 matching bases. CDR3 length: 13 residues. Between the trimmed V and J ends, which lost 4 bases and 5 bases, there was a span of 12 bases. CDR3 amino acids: CASSWGPGNEQYF. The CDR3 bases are TGTGCCAGCAGTTGGGGGCCCGGAAACGAGCAGTACTTC.